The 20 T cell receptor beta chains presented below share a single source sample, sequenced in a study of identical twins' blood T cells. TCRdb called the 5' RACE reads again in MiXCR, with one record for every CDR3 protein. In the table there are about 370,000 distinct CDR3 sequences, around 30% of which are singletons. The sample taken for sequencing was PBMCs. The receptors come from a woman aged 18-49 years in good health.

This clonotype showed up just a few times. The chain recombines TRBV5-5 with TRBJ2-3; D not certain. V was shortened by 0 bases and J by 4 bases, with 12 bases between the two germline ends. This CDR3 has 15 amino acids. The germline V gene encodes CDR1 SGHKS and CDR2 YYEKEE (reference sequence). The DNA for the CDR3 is TGTGCCAGCAGCTTGGCCGGTTTCACATCAGATACGCAGTATTTT. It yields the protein CASSLAGFTSDTQYF.

CDR3 amino acids: CASSQVWAGGEKLFF. Here the CDR3 DNA reads TGCGCCAGCAGCCAAGTATGGGCGGGAGGTGAAAAACTGTTTTTT. The rearrangement links TRBV4-1 to TRBJ1-4; D is unclear. Germline CDR1 is MGHRA and CDR2 is YSYEKL. The CDR3 sequence is 15 residues long. V was clipped by 1 base and J by 7 bases, with 13 bases between them.

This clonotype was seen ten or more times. CDR3 loop: CSASRGLAGLNEQFF. In DNA form, the CDR3 reads TGCAGTGCTAGTAGAGGACTAGCGGGGCTCAATGAGCAGTTCTTC. J is TRBJ2-1 and V is TRBV20-1; 12 nucleotides agree with TRBD2. The CDR3 runs to 15 residues. The germline gives CDR1 DFQATT, CDR2 SNEGSKA (reference sequence). J was trimmed by 6 bases and V by 3 bases; bases with no gene match: 6.

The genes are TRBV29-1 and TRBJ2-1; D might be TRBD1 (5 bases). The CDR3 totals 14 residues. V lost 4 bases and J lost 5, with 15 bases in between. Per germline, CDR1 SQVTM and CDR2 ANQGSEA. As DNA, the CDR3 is TGCAGCGTTGGGAGAACAGGCAGGAACAATGAGCAGTTCTTC. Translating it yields CSVGRTGRNNEQFF.

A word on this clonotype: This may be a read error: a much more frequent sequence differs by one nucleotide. CDR3 nucleotides: TGCAGTGCTAGAGATCCGCATGGAGCTTTCTTT. It codes for CSARDPHGAFF. The rearrangement joins TRBV20-1 to TRBJ1-1, with D unresolved. CDR1 and CDR2 (germline): DFQATT, SNEGSKA (reference sequence). There are 11 residues in the CDR3. V lost 0 bases, J lost 10 bases, and 9 bases lay in between.

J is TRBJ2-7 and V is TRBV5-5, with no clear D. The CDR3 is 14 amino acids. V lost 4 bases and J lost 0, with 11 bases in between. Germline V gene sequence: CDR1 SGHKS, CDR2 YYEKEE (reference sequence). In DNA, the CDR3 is TGTGCCAGCAGCCCCTTACTACTCTCCTACGAGCAGTACTTC. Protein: CASSPLLLSYEQYF.

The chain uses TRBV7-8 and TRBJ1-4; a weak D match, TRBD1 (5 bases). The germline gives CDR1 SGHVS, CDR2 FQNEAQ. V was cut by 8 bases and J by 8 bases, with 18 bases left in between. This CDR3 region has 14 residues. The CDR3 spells CASGHGEGGEKLFF. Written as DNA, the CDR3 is TGTGCCAGCGGACACGGCGAGGGTGGAGAAAAACTGTTTTTT. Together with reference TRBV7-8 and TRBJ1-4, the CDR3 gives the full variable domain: GAGVSQSPRYKVAKRGQDVALRCDPISGHVSLFWYQQALGQGPEFLTYFQNEAQLDKSGLPSDRFFAERPEGSVSTLKIQRTQQEDSAVYLCASGHGEGGEKLFFGSGTQLSVL.

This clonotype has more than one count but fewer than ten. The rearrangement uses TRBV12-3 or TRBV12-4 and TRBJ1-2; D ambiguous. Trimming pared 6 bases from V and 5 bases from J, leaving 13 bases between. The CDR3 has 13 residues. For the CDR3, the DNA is TGTGCCAGCAGCCGTAGACGAGATTATGGCTACACCTTC. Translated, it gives CASSRRRDYGYTF.

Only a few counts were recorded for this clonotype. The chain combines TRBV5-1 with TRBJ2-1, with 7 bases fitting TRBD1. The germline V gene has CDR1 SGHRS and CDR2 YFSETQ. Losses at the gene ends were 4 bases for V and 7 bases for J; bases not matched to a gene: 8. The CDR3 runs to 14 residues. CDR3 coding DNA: TGCGCCAGCAGCACGGGACAGCTAACAAATGAGCAGTTCTTC. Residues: CASSTGQLTNEQFF.

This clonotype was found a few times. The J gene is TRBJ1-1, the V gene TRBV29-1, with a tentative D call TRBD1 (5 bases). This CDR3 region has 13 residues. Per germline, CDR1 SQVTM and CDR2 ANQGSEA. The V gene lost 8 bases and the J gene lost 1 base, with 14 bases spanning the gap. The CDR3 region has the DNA TGCAGCACTCCCGGGACGCAGAACACTGAAGCTTTCTTT. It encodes CSTPGTQNTEAFF. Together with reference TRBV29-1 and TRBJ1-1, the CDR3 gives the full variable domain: SAVISQKPSRDICQRGTSLTIQCQVDSQVTMMFWYRQQPGQSLTLIATANQGSEATYESGFVIDKFPISRPNLTFSTLTVSNMSPEDSSIYLCSTPGTQNTEAFFGQGTRLTVV.

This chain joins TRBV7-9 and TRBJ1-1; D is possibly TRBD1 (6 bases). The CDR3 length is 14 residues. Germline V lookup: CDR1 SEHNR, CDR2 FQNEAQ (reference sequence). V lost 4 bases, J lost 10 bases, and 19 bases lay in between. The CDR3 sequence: CASSSPGAGFAAFF. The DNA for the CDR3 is TGTGCCAGCAGCTCCCCGGGGGCTGGATTTGCAGCTTTCTTT.

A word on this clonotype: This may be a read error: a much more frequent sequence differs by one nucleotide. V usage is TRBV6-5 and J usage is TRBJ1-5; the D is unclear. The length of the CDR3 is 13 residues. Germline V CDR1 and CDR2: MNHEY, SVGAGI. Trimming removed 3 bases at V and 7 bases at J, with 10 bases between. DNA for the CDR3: TGTGCCAGCAGTTATAGGGCGTGCCAGCCCCAGCATTTT. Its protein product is CASSYRACQPQHF.

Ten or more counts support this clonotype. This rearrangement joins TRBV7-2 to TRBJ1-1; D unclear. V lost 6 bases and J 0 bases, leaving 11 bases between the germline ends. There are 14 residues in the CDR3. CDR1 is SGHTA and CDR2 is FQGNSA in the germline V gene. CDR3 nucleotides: TGTGCCAGCAGAACAGTCGGAATGAACACTGAAGCTTTCTTT. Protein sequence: CASRTVGMNTEAFF.

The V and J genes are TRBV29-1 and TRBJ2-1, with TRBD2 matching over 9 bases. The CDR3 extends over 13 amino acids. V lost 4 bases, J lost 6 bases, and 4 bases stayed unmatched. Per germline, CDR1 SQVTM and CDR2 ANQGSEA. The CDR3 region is CSVVPSGINEQFF. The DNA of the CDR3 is TGCAGCGTTGTACCTAGCGGGATCAATGAGCAGTTCTTC.

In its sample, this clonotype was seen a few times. DNA for the CDR3: TGTGCCATTTGTCCGGGACAGGACTCCTACGAGCAGTACTTC. Translated, it gives CAICPGQDSYEQYF. V usage is TRBV10-3 and J usage is TRBJ2-7, with 8 bases fitting TRBD1. The ends lost 9 bases at V and 0 bases at J; junction bases unmatched: 7. The germline CDR1 and CDR2 sequences are ENHRY and SYGVKD. This CDR3 spans 14 amino acids.

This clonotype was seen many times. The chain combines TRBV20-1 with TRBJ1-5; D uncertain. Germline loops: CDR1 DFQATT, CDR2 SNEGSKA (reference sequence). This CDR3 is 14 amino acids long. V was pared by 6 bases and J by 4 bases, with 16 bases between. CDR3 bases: TGCAGTGCCCTTTCCCGGGCTAAAAATCAGCCCCAGCATTTT. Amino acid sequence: CSALSRAKNQPQHF.

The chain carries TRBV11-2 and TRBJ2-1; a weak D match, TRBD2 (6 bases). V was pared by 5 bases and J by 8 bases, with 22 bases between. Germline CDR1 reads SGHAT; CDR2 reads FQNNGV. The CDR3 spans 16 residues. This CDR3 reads CASSRRGRAFSDEQFF. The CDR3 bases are TGTGCCAGCAGCAGGAGGGGACGGGCATTTTCGGATGAGCAGTTCTTC.

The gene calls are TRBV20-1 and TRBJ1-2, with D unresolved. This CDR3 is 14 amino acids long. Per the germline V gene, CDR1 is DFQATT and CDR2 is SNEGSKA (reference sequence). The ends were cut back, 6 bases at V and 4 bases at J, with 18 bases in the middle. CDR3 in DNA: TGCAGTGCACCCATCCCAGGCAAAATCTATGGCTACACCTTC. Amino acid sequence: CSAPIPGKIYGYTF.

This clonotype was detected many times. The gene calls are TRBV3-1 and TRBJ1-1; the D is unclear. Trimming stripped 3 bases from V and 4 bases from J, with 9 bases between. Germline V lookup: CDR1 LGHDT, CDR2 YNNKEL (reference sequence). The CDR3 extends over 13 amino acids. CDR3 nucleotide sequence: TGTGCCAGCAGCCACGGGGAAAGCACTGAAGCTTTCTTT. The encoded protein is CASSHGESTEAFF.

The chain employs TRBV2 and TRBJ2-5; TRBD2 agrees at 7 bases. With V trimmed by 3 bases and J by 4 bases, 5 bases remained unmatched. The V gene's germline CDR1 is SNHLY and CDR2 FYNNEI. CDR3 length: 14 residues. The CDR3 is CASSENSGGETQYF. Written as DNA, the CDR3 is TGTGCCAGCAGTGAGAACTCGGGGGGAGAGACCCAGTACTTC.